This TCR beta chain is drawn from a study of shared clonotypes between healthy human individuals. CD8 cells classed as naive were CD45RO-negative and positively selected for CCR7, excluding terminally differentiated effector memory CD45RA+ cells. The repertoire was sequenced with immunoSEQ multiplex PCR; TCRdb's copy has only in-frame clones and lacks some. The sample yields about 750,000 clones, roughly 92% seen once. A word on this clone: Its antigen is not identified.

Whole-study findings and limits: Represented diversity (both genetic and exposure-history) was limited by the small number of donors.

CDR3 length: 14 amino acids. The germline V and J ends were trimmed by 3 bases and 1 base, with 10 bases remaining between them. Germline loops: CDR1 MGHDK, CDR2 SYGVNS. The clonotype comes from a man aged 25 to 45 in good health. The source material was naive CD8+ T cells sorted from blood. This sequence joins TRBV25-1 and TRBJ2-7, with D perhaps matching TRBD1 (6 bases). Written as DNA, the CDR3 is TGTGCCAGCAGTGATGCAGGGGCTTCCTACGAGCAGTACTTC. This gives the protein CASSDAGASYEQYF.